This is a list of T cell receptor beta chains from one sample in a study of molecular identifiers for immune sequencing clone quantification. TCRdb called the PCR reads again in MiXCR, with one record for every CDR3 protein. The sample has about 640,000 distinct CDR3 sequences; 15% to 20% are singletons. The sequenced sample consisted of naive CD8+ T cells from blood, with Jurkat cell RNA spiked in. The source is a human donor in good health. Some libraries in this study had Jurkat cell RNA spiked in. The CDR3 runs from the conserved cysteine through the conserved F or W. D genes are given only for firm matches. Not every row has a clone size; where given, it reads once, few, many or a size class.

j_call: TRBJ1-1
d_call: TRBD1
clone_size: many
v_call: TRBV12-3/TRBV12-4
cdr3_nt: TGTGCCAGCAGATCCACAGGGGGCTTATGGACCACTGAAGCTTTCTTT
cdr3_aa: CASRSTGGLWTTEAFF

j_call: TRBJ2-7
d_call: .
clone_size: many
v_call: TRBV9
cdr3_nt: TGTGCCAGCAGCGAAGACAGTAGTACCTACGAGCAGTACTTC
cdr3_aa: CASSEDSSTYEQYF

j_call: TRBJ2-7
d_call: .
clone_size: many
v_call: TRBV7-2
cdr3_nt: TGTGCCAGCAACCTTCCATTAGGGGGGGGCTTTGGGTACGAGCAGTACTTC
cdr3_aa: CASNLPLGGGFGYEQYF

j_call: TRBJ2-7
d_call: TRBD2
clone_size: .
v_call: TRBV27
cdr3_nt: TGTGCCAGCGCTCATAGCGGGTACTCCTACGAGCAGTACTTC
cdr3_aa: CASAHSGYSYEQYF

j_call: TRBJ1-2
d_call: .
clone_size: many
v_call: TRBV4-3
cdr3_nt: TGCGCCAGCAGCCAAGGTGTGAGGGAGTATGGCTACACCTTC
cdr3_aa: CASSQGVREYGYTF

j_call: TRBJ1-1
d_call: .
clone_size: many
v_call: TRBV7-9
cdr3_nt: TGTGCCAGCAGCCCCCCAACGACTGAAGCTTTCTTT
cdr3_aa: CASSPPTTEAFF

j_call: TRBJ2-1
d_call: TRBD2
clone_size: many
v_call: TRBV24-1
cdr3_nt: TGTGCCACCAGTGGTTATAGCGGGAGGGCCCGTAATGAGCAGTTCTTC
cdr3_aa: CATSGYSGRARNEQFF

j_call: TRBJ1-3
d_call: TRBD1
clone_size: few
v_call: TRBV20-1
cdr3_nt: TGCAGTGCTAGGGATGTGGACAGGGACTCTGGAAACACCATATATTTT
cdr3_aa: CSARDVDRDSGNTIYF

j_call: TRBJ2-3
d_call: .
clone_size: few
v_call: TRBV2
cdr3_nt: TGTGCCAGCAGTTCCCTCCTACAACCGCAGGACACGCAGTATTTT
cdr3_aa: CASSSLLQPQDTQYF

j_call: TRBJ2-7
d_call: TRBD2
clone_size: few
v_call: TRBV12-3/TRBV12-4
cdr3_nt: TGTGCCAGCAGTTTCGGGACTAGCGGCGAGCAGTACTTC
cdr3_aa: CASSFGTSGEQYF

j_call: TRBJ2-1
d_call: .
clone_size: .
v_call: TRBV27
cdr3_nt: TGTGCCAGCAGCCAGCTTCAGTTATATGAGCAGTTCTTC
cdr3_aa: CASSQLQLYEQFF

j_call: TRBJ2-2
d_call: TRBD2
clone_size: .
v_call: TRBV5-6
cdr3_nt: TGTGCCAGCAGCTTTTTAGCGGGGGTTCCAAACACCGGGGAGCTGTTTTTT
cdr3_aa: CASSFLAGVPNTGELFF

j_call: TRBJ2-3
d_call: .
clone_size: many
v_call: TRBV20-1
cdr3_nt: .
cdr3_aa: CSALRAGRPGTDTQYF

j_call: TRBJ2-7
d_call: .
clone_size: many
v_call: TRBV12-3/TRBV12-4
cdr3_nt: TGTGCCAGCCAGGGAGCCCGAGACGAGCAGTACTTC
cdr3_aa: CASQGARDEQYF

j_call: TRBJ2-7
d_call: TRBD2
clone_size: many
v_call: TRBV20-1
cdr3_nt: TGCAGTGCTGCACGTAGCCCTTATGAGCGGGGAAGCTCCTACGAGCAGTACTTC
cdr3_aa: CSAARSPYERGSSYEQYF

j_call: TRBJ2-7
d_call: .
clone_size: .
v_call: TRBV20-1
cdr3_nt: TGCAGTGCTAGTCCTTCTAGCGTCACCTACGAGCAGTACTTC
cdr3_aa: CSASPSSVTYEQYF

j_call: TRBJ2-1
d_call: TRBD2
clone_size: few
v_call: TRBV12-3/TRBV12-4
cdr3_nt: TGTGCCAGCTTTAAACTAGCGGGGGTGGTCGATGAGCAGTTCTTC
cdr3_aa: CASFKLAGVVDEQFF

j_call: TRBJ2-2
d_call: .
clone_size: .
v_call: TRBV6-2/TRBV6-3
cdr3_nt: TGTGCCAGCGAGTTGACCCACACCGGGGAGCTGTTTTTT
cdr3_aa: CASELTHTGELFF

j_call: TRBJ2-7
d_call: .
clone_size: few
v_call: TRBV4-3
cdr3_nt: TGCGCCAGCAGCCAAGATCCGCTGACCTCCTACGAGCAGTACTTC
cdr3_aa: CASSQDPLTSYEQYF

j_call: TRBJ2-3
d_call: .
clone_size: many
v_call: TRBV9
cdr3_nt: TGTGCCAGCAGCGTAGGACAGACTAACACAGATACGCAGTATTTT
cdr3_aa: CASSVGQTNTDTQYF

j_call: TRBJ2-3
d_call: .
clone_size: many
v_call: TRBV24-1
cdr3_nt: TGTGCCACAACTGAATGCCGGGAAGGGCCCACAGATACGCAGTATTTT
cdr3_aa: CATTECREGPTDTQYF

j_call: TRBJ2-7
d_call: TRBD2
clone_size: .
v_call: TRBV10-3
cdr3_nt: TGTGCCATCAGTGAGTCGAACAGCGGGAGGAGGGAGTACGAGCAGTACTTC
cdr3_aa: CAISESNSGRREYEQYF

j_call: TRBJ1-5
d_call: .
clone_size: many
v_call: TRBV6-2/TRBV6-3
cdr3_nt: TGTGCCAGCAGTTACCTGGACGGGAGCAATCAGCCCCAGCATTTT
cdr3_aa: CASSYLDGSNQPQHF

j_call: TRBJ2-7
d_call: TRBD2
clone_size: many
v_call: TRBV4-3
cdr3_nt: TGCGCCAGCAGCCTAGGGAGGGCCGGGGCTTACGAGCAGTACTTC
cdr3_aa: CASSLGRAGAYEQYF

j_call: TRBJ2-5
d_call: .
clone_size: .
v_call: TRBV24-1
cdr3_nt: TGTGCCACCAGTGACTCGACAAGGGGCGCGGTACCTCACCAAGAGACCCAGTACTTC
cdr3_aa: CATSDSTRGAVPHQETQYF

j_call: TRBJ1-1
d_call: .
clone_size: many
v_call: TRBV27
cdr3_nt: TGTGCCAGCAGTCCCATGGGGGTGGTGGCCCCCGGCCAAGCTTTCTTT
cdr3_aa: CASSPMGVVAPGQAFF

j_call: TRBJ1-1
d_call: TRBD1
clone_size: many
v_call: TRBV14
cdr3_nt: TGTGCCAGCAGCCACGGACAGGGGGCAGGTTGGGTCACTGAAGCTTTCTTT
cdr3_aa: CASSHGQGAGWVTEAFF

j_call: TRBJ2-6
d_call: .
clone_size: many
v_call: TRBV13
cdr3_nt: TGTGCCAGCAGCCAGCAGGGAAATGGGGCCAACGTCCTGACTTTC
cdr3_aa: CASSQQGNGANVLTF

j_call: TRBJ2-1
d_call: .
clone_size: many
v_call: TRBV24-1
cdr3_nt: TGTGCCACCAGTGACTTCACAGGGTACAATGAGCAGTTCTTC
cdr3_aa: CATSDFTGYNEQFF

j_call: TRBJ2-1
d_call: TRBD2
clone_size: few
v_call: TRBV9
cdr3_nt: TGTGCCAGCAGCGTAGCGGGGAGGACTAGCGGGAGGGCGGGAGAGCAGTTCTTC
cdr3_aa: CASSVAGRTSGRAGEQFF

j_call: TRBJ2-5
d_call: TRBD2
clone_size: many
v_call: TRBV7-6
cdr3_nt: TGTGCCAGCAGCTTAGATTTCGGGACTAGCGGGAGACCTCAAGAGACCCAGTACTTC
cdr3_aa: CASSLDFGTSGRPQETQYF

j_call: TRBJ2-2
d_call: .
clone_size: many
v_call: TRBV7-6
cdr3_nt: TGTGCCAGCAGCCAAGCTAGCCTCGGGGAGCTGTTTTTT
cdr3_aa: CASSQASLGELFF

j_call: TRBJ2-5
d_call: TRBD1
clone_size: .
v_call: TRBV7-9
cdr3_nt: TGTGCCAGCAGCTTAGCGCCAGGGGGCCCCAGAGAGACCCGGTACTTC
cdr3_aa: CASSLAPGGPRETRYF

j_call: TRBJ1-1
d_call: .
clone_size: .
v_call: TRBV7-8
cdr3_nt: TGTGCCAGCATCGGTGACAGCCTGCAAGCTTTCTTT
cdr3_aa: CASIGDSLQAFF

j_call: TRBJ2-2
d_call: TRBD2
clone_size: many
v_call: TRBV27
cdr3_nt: TGTGCCAGCAGTCCTGAGGGGACTAGCGTATGGTTTTTT
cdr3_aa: CASSPEGTSVWFF

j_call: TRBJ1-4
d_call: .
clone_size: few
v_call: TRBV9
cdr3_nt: TGTGCCAGCAGCACGACGGCGGTGGATGAAAAACTGTTTTTT
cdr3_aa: CASSTTAVDEKLFF

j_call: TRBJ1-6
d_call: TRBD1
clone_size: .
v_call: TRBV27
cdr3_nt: TGTGCCAGCAGGCCGACAGGGGGCAATTCACCCCTCCACTTT
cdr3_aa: CASRPTGGNSPLHF

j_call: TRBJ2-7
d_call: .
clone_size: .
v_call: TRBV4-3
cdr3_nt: TGCGCCAGCAGCCAAGACAGGGGAGGCTCCTACGAGCAGTGCTTC
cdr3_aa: CASSQDRGGSYEQCF

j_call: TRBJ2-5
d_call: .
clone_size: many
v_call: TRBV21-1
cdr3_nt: TGTGCCAGCAGCAGGCCTAATACCGGGGAGACCCAGTACTTC
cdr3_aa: CASSRPNTGETQYF

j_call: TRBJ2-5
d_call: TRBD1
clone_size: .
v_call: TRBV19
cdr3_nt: TGTGCCAGTAGTACCGGGACAGCCCAAGAGACCCAGTACTTC
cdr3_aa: CASSTGTAQETQYF

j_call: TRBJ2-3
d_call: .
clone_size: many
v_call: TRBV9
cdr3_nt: TGTGCCAGCAGCAACCAATACACAGATACGCAGTATTTT
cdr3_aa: CASSNQYTDTQYF

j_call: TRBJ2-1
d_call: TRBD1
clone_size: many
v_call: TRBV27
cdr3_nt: TGTGCCAGCAGCTCGGGGACAGGGGGCTTCCATGAGCAGTTCTTC
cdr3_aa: CASSSGTGGFHEQFF

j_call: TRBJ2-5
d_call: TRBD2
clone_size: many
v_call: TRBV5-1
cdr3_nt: TGCGCCAGCAGCTTCCGACTAGCGGGGGGGCCCGGTCAAGAGACCCAGTACTTC
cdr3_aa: CASSFRLAGGPGQETQYF

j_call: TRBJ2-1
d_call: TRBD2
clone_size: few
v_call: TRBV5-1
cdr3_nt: TGCGCCAGCAGCTTGGATCCCCCGGGAGGGGGGTACAATGAGCAGTTCTTC
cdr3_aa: CASSLDPPGGGYNEQFF

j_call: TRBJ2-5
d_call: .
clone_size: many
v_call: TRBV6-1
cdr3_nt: TGTGCCAGCAGTGACTACAGGGACCTGGAGGAGACCCAGTACTTC
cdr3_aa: CASSDYRDLEETQYF

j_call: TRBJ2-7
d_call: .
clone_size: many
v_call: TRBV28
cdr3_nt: TGTGCCAGCAGTTCCCGGGGACTTTCCTACGAGCAGTACTTC
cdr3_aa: CASSSRGLSYEQYF

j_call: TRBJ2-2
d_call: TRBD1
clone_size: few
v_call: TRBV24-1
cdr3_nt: TGTGCCACCAGTGACTACAGGGGGGTAAACACCGGGGAGCTGTTTTTT
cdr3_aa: CATSDYRGVNTGELFF

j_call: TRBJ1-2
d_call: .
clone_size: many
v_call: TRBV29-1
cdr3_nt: TGCAGCGTTGAAACAGGAGGAAATGGCTACACCTTC
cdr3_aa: CSVETGGNGYTF

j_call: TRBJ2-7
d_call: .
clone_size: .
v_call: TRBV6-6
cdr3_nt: TGTGCCAGCAGCTCGGGACGGGTCTCCTACGAGCAGTACTTC
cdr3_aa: CASSSGRVSYEQYF

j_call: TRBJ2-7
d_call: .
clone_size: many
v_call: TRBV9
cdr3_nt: TGTGCCAGCAGCGTAGGTCTAGCCTCCTACGAGCAGTACTTC
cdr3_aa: CASSVGLASYEQYF

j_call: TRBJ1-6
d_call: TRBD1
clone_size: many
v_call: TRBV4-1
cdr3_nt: TGCGCCAGCAGCCAAGAAAGGACAGGCTATAATTCACCCCTCCACTTT
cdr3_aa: CASSQERTGYNSPLHF

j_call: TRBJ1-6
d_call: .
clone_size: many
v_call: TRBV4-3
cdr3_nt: TGCGCCAGCAGCCAACACAGGGAGTTCTCCTATAATTCACCCCTCCACTTT
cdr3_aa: CASSQHREFSYNSPLHF

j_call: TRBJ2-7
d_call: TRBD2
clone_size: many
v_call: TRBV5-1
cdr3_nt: TGCGCCAGCAGCTGGGGTCCGGGAGCGGGGTACGAGCAGTACTTC
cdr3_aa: CASSWGPGAGYEQYF

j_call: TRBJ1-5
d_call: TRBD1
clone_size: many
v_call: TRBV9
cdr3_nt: TGTGCCAGCAGTCCGACAGGGTCACGGCAGCCCCAGCATTTT
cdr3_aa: CASSPTGSRQPQHF

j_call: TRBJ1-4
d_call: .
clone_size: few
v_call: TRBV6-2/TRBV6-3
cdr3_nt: TGTGCCAGCAGTTACTCCGGGCAGGTGGATGAAAAACTGTTTTTT
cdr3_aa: CASSYSGQVDEKLFF

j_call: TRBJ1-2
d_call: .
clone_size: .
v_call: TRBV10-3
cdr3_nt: TGTGCCATCAGGCGGGAGCCGGCTGACTATGACTACACCTTC
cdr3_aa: CAIRREPADYDYTF

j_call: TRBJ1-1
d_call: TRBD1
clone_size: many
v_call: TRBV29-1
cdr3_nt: TGCAGCGTTGGACAGGGGAACACTGAAGCTTTCTTT
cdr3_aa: CSVGQGNTEAFF

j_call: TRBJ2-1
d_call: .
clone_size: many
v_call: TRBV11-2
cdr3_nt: TGTGCCAGCAGCTTAGCCTCGCAGGGCAATGAGCAGTTCTTC
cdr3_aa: CASSLASQGNEQFF